A single T cell receptor (beta chain) is shown here with its context. This sample was included in a study of blood T cell repertoires in COVID-19. The CDR3 contains 13 residues. From germline, CDR1 is GTSNPN and CDR2 SVGIG (reference sequence). The J segment lost 2 bases and the V segment lost 2 bases, leaving 3 bases of the junction unmatched. Original analysis: Counts of nucleated cells, estimated from reference gene primer amplification, were obtained. Method: immunoSEQ multiplex PCR; TCRdb's copy keeps in-frame clones and lacks some. V and J calls and clone size are as listed in that table; D and trimming were resolved from the DNA. The table shows about 170,000 clones, with roughly four fifths occurring only once.

The clonotype comes from a man aged 40-55 years who had recovered from COVID-19. Sequencing was carried out using peripheral blood. The chain employs TRBV30 and TRBJ2-7, with TRBD1 identical over 7 bases. The CDR3 DNA reads TGTGCCTGGAGTAAGGGGGCCGCCTACGAGCAGTACTTC. It is translated as CAWSKGAAYEQYF. Together with reference TRBV30 and TRBJ2-7, the CDR3 gives the full variable domain: SQTIHQWPATLVQPVGSPLSLECTVEGTSNPNLYWYRQAAGRGLQLLFYSVGIGQISSEVPQNLSASRPQDRQFILSSKKLLLSDSGFYLCAWSKGAAYEQYFGPGTRLTVT.